The 8 T cell receptor beta chains listed next were all sequenced from one sample in a study of cytomegalovirus exposure and HLA in healthy donors. Amplification used 60 Vbeta primers and 13 Jbeta primers. The repertoire was sequenced with immunoSEQ multiplex PCR; TCRdb's copy has only in-frame clones and lacks some. The repertoire consists of 120,000 or so clones, with around 77% occurring once and the leading ten covering around 15%. Sample: PBMCs. The receptor set was obtained from a man aged 50-60 years in good health and CMV-seropositive.

This clone was found once. The rearrangement links TRBV28 to TRBJ1-4, with D unresolved. The V and J ends lost 6 bases and 2 bases respectively, with 13 bases between them. This CDR3 region has 15 residues. From germline, CDR1 is MDHEN and CDR2 SYDVKM. The CDR3: CASRTGSGTNEKLFF. The CDR3, as DNA: TGTGCCAGCAGGACGGGGTCGGGGACTAATGAAAAACTGTTTTTT.

The V gene is TRBV28, the J gene TRBJ2-7, with 7 bases lining up with TRBD1. Per germline, CDR1 MDHEN and CDR2 SYDVKM. CDR3 length: 13 residues. Trimming took 10 bases from V and 2 from J; bases not matched to a gene: 8. CDR3 DNA sequence: TGTGCCACCGAGACAGGGCCGACCTACGAGCAGTACTTC. Translation: CATETGPTYEQYF.

This sequence joins TRBV2 and TRBJ2-7; the D is unclear. Germline CDR1 and CDR2: SNHLY and FYNNEI. Trimming left V 7 bases short and J 0 bases short, with 16 bases between. The CDR3 spans 15 residues. As DNA, the CDR3 is TGTGCCAGCACAGGTACGGAAGAAAACTCCTACGAGCAGTACTTC. Amino acids: CASTGTEENSYEQYF.

The CDR3 spells CASRGEGPETQYF. The CDR3 coding sequence is TGTGCCAGCAGGGGGGAGGGACCGGAGACCCAGTACTTC. The rearrangement uses TRBV6-5 and TRBJ2-5; TRBD2 aligns across 7 bases. The V segment lost 6 bases and the J segment 5 bases; nucleotides outside the gene matches: 6. Looked up from germline, CDR1 is MNHEY and CDR2 is SVGAGI. This CDR3 contains 13 residues.

The genes are TRBV19 and TRBJ2-7; the D gene is possibly TRBD2 (6 bases). This CDR3 region has 14 residues. The V end was cut by 4 bases, the J end by 4 bases, with 14 bases between. CDR1 and CDR2 from the germline V gene are LNHDA and SQIVND (reference sequence). CDR3 in amino acids: CASSTDGGTYEQYF. Here the CDR3 DNA reads TGTGCCAGTAGTACAGATGGAGGGACGTACGAGCAGTACTTC.

The chain recombines TRBV14 with TRBJ2-3; 15 bases are a match to TRBD2. The CDR3 consists of 18 residues. With V trimmed by 4 bases and J by 6 bases, 11 bases remained unmatched. The germline V gene has CDR1 SGHDN and CDR2 FVKESK. The CDR3 DNA reads as TGTGCCAGCAGCCGAGACCCGGGACTAGCGGGAGGTGGCGATACGCAGTATTTT. This sequence encodes CASSRDPGLAGGGDTQYF.

The chain combines TRBV27 with TRBJ2-7, with 9 bases fitting TRBD1. The CDR3 spans 16 residues. CDR1 and CDR2 from the germline V gene are MNHEY and SMNVEV (reference sequence). Trimming at V came to 2 bases and at J to 4 bases, leaving 9 bases not matched to a gene. The CDR3 region is CASSLMVSDRGYEQYF. The CDR3 DNA is TGTGCCAGCAGTTTAATGGTCTCGGACAGGGGTTACGAGCAGTACTTC.

The chain employs TRBV7-9 and TRBJ1-2; 12 bases fit TRBD1. The CDR3 runs 14 residues. Germline CDR1 reads SEHNR; CDR2 reads FQNEAQ (reference sequence). After removal of 5 bases from V and 8 bases from J, the junction contained 6 bases not matched to a gene. The CDR3: CASSGTGGLGGYTF. In DNA, the CDR3 is TGTGCCAGCAGCGGGACAGGGGGCTTAGGGGGCTACACCTTC. The whole variable domain, remainder taken from reference TRBV7-9 and TRBJ1-2, is DTGVSQNPRHKITKRGQNVTFRCDPISEHNRLYWYRQTLGQGPEFLTYFQNEAQLEKSRLLSDRFSAERPKGSFSTLEIQRTEQGDSAMYLCASSGTGGLGGYTFGSGTRLTVV.